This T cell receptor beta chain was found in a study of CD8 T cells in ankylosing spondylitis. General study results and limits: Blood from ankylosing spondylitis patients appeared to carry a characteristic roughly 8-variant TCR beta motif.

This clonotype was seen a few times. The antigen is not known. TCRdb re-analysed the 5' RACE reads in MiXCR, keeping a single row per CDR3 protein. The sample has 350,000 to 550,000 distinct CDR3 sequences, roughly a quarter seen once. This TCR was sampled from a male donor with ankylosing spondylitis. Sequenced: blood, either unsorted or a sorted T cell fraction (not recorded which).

The chain's CDR3 is CASSPRVEYNEQFF. The CDR3 DNA is TGTGCCAGCTCACCACGGGTTGAATACAATGAGCAGTTCTTC. The gene calls are TRBV18 and TRBJ2-1; D not resolved. The CDR3 is 14 residues long. Germline V gene data show CDR1 as KGHSH and CDR2 as LQKENI. Trimming removed 1 base at V and 4 bases at J, with 8 bases between.